This entry lists 12 T cell receptor beta chains sequenced from one sample in a study of T cells in Graves' hyperthyroidism and ophthalmopathy. The CDR3 regions of TCR beta were amplified from RNA transcripts. The HTBI primer set served for first-round RT-PCR of the TCR CDR3. From the multiplex PCR reads, TCRdb called clonotypes with MiXCR, one entry per CDR3 protein. The table shows more than 500,000 distinct CDR3 sequences, with roughly 15% occurring only once. The source material was blood. The receptor source for this set is a woman aged 40 to 50 with Graves' ophthalmopathy.

This clonotype came up many times. The V and J genes are TRBV2 and TRBJ2-2; a weak D match, TRBD1 (6 bases). Germline assignment: CDR1 SNHLY and CDR2 FYNNEI. The CDR3 totals 13 residues. V dropped 6 bases and J dropped 7 bases, with 12 bases sitting between them. The chain's CDR3 is CASSAGTHGELFF. Written as DNA, the CDR3 is TGTGCCAGCAGCGCAGGGACACACGGGGAGCTGTTTTTT.

V and J are TRBV2 and TRBJ1-5; D is undetermined. Germline V lookup: CDR1 SNHLY, CDR2 FYNNEI. The CDR3 consists of 13 residues. Trimming cost V 3 bases and J 7 bases, with 10 bases left between them. CDR3 bases: TGTGCCAGCAGTGACAGCGTAATCCAGCCCCAGCATTTT. Translating gives CASSDSVIQPQHF.

The rearrangement joins TRBV11-2 to TRBJ1-4; D unclear. CDR3 length: 14 residues. The V end was cut by 0 bases, the J end by 10 bases, with 12 bases between. Germline V gives CDR1 SGHAT, CDR2 FQNNGV. CDR3 region: CASSLEWLGVKLFF. The DNA of the CDR3 is TGTGCCAGCAGCTTAGAATGGCTTGGAGTAAAACTGTTTTTT.

This clonotype appeared many times. The genes are TRBV4-1 and TRBJ2-7; 9 bases map to TRBD1. This CDR3 is built from 16 residues. V gave up 3 bases and J gave up 5 bases; unmatched junction bases: 11. Germline CDR1 is MGHRA and CDR2 is YSYEKL. CDR3 loop: CASSQGPGQGRDEQYF. CDR3 in DNA: TGCGCCAGCAGCCAGGGACCGGGACAGGGAAGAGACGAGCAGTACTTC.

In its sample, this clonotype was seen many times. The chain joins TRBV12-3 or TRBV12-4 to TRBJ1-6; a possible D gene is TRBD1 (5 bases). V was cut by 3 bases and J by 9 bases, with 12 bases left in between. This CDR3 contains 14 residues. The CDR3 nucleotides read TGTGCCAGCAGTTTTGAGGGGCTCGTTTCACCCCTCCACTTT. Its translation: CASSFEGLVSPLHF.

The gene calls are TRBV12-3 or TRBV12-4 and TRBJ2-4, with D tentatively TRBD1 (6 bases). The CDR3 extends over 16 amino acids. Deletions cut 3 bases from V and 1 base from J, with 13 bases between. The CDR3 coding sequence is TGTGCCAGCAGTTTCGGCGGCACAGGGGCCAAAAACATTCAGTACTTC. Its protein is CASSFGGTGAKNIQYF.

In regard to this clonotype: A read error is possible here, since a much larger clone lies one base away. The genes are TRBV9 and TRBJ1-2; no definite D call. This CDR3 comprises 14 residues. From germline, CDR1 is SGDLS and CDR2 YYNGEE. This CDR3 reads CVSSVGQRYYGYTF. The CDR3 coding sequence is TGTGTCAGCAGCGTAGGTCAGCGATACTATGGCTACACCTTC. Full variable domain (missing parts from reference TRBV9 and TRBJ1-2): DSGVTQTPKHLITATGQRVTLRCSPRSGDLSVYWYQQSLDQGLQFLIQYYNGEERAKGNILERFSAQQFPDLHSELNLSSLELGDSALYFCVSSVGQRYYGYTFGSGTRLTVV.

Points on this clonotype: This may come from a read error, since a much larger clone is one base off. The chain links TRBV27 to TRBJ1-5, with TRBD1 as a possible D gene (6 bases). The CDR3 consists of 15 residues. Germline V lookup: CDR1 MNHEY, CDR2 SMNVEV (reference sequence). The CDR3 here is CAGSFGRGSDQPQHF. The CDR3 DNA follows: TGTGCCGGCAGTTTTGGCAGGGGCTCGGATCAGCCCCAGCATTTT.

This clonotype was seen a few times. This chain joins TRBV7-9 and TRBJ2-2; D is undetermined. V was shortened by 4 bases and J by 2 bases, with 11 bases between the two germline ends. The germline V gene encodes CDR1 SEHNR and CDR2 FQNEAQ (reference sequence). This CDR3 spans 15 amino acids. In nucleotides, the CDR3 is TGTGCCAGCAGCTCTCGGTTATCAAACACCGGGGAGCTGTTTTTT. This encodes CASSSRLSNTGELFF. Complete variable domain (other parts from reference TRBV7-9 and TRBJ2-2): DTGVSQNPRHKITKRGQNVTFRCDPISEHNRLYWYRQTLGQGPEFLTYFQNEAQLEKSRLLSDRFSAERPKGSFSTLEIQRTEQGDSAMYLCASSSRLSNTGELFFGEGSRLTVL.

A few counts support this clonotype. The rearrangement links TRBV5-4 to TRBJ2-7; possibly TRBD1 or TRBD2 for D (5 bases each). V was trimmed by 2 bases and J by 3 bases, leaving 15 bases between them. This CDR3 has 15 amino acids. Germline values: CDR1 SGHNT, CDR2 YYREEE (reference sequence). In DNA form, the CDR3 reads TGTGCCAGCAGCTTTCTCCAGGGAGCACACTACGAGCAGTACTTC. Its protein product is CASSFLQGAHYEQYF.

This clonotype was counted at least ten times. The chain links TRBV7-9 to TRBJ1-2, with 8 bases aligning to TRBD1. The V gene end was trimmed by 4 bases and the J gene end by 5 bases; junction bases not matched to a gene: 15. This CDR3 spans 17 amino acids. CDR1 and CDR2 from the germline V gene are SEHNR and FQNEAQ (reference sequence). The DNA for the CDR3 is TGTGCCAGCAGCTCGAGAATCGGGACAGGCTTATATTATGGCTACACCTTC. It codes for CASSSRIGTGLYYGYTF.

The J gene is TRBJ2-5, the V gene TRBV12-3 or TRBV12-4; TRBD2 agrees at 7 bases. This CDR3 comprises 14 residues. V lost 5 bases to trimming and J lost 3 bases; unmatched junction nucleotides: 6. Here the CDR3 reads CASSPAAGEETQYF. The CDR3 bases are TGTGCCAGCAGTCCCGCGGCGGGAGAAGAGACCCAGTACTTC.